The rows below give T cell receptor beta chains drawn from one sample of a study of T cell changes during pregnancy in multiple sclerosis. Measured with immunoSEQ multiplex PCR; TCRdb has only the in-frame clones, and not every one. The repertoire holds some 41,000 clones, with around 93% as singletons. The sample in question was CD8+ T cells from peripheral blood mononuclear cells, obtained in the third trimester of pregnancy. All receptors derive from a female donor with multiple sclerosis, enrolled in a pregnancy study. CDR3s include the opening cysteine and the closing phenylalanine or tryptophan. Fields, in order: D gene, clone size, V gene, J gene, CDR3 protein, CDR3 DNA. D genes are given only for firm matches. For some rows the clone size is stated as once, few or many, or as a class when expanded; others skip it.

D: NA
size: NA
V: TRBV7-9
J: TRBJ2-1
CDR3: CASSSQEQFF
DNA: TGTGCCAGCAGCTCGCAGGAGCAGTTCTTC

D: NA
size: NA
V: TRBV2
J: TRBJ2-7
CDR3: CAVRGLTGEQYF
DNA: TGTGCCGTGAGGGGGTTAACGGGCGAGCAGTACTTC

D: TRBD1
size: NA
V: TRBV19
J: TRBJ1-5
CDR3: CASSWSGGAGQPQHF
DNA: TGTGCCAGTAGTTGGTCAGGGGGCGCCGGACAGCCCCAGCATTTT

D: NA
size: NA
V: TRBV7-3
J: TRBJ2-1
CDR3: CASSLGASDEQFF
DNA: TGTGCCAGCAGCTTAGGGGCTAGCGATGAGCAGTTCTTC

D: NA
size: NA
V: TRBV19
J: TRBJ2-7
CDR3: CASSIATGTGAYEQYF
DNA: TGTGCCAGTAGTATTGCAACCGGGACGGGAGCCTACGAGCAGTACTTC

D: TRBD2
size: once
V: TRBV28
J: TRBJ2-2
CDR3: CASSSGLAGGELFF
DNA: TGTGCCAGCAGTTCCGGACTAGCGGGCGGGGAGCTGTTTTTT

D: TRBD2
size: NA
V: TRBV7-9
J: TRBJ2-7
CDR3: CASSFPGGPGEQYF
DNA: TGTGCCAGCAGCTTTCCGGGAGGGCCCGGGGAGCAGTACTTC

D: TRBD1
size: few
V: TRBV9
J: TRBJ1-2
CDR3: CASSAGRTGMFGYGYTF
DNA: TGTGCCAGCAGCGCCGGGAGGACAGGGATGTTTGGCTATGGCTACACCTTC

D: NA
size: NA
V: TRBV6-6
J: TRBJ2-1
CDR3: CASSPSGLSSYNEQFF
DNA: TGTGCCAGCAGTCCCTCGGGACTTAGCTCCTACAATGAGCAGTTCTTC

D: NA
size: NA
V: TRBV11-1
J: TRBJ2-1
CDR3: CASSLGGPSAYNEQFF
DNA: TGTGCCAGCAGCTTGGGGGGGCCTAGCGCATACAATGAGCAGTTCTTC

D: NA
size: NA
V: TRBV2
J: TRBJ2-5
CDR3: CASIPAGETQYF
DNA: TGTGCCAGCATTCCCGCGGGAGAGACCCAGTACTTC

D: TRBD1
size: NA
V: TRBV27
J: TRBJ2-7
CDR3: CASSSIRDSAYEQYF
DNA: TGTGCCAGCAGCTCTATCCGGGACAGTGCCTACGAGCAGTACTTC

D: TRBD1
size: NA
V: TRBV6-5
J: TRBJ2-7
CDR3: CASSYSNRGYEQYF
DNA: TGTGCCAGCAGTTACTCGAACAGGGGCTACGAGCAGTACTTC

D: NA
size: once
V: TRBV28
J: TRBJ1-3
CDR3: CASSGRVRGNTIYF
DNA: TGTGCCAGCAGTGGCAGGGTGCGGGGAAACACCATATATTTT

D: NA
size: NA
V: TRBV7-3
J: TRBJ2-3
CDR3: CASSLYHTGTDTQYF
DNA: TGTGCCAGCAGCTTATATCATACGGGGACAGATACGCAGTATTTT

D: NA
size: NA
V: TRBV7-6
J: TRBJ2-7
CDR3: CASSMSGAASYEQYF
DNA: TGTGCCAGCAGCATGAGCGGAGCCGCCTCCTACGAGCAGTACTTC

D: TRBD2
size: NA
V: TRBV7-2
J: TRBJ2-1
CDR3: CASSLNHGLAGNEQFF
DNA: TGTGCCAGCAGCCTCAATCACGGACTAGCGGGGAATGAGCAGTTCTTC

D: NA
size: NA
V: TRBV27
J: TRBJ2-1
CDR3: CASSRTGGYNEQFF
DNA: TGTGCCAGCAGTAGGACGGGCGGGTACAATGAGCAGTTCTTC

D: NA
size: NA
V: TRBV27
J: TRBJ1-1
CDR3: CASSLRENTEAFF
DNA: TGTGCCAGCAGTTTACGAGAGAACACTGAAGCTTTCTTT

D: NA
size: NA
V: TRBV7-8
J: TRBJ2-7
CDR3: CASSLSIDGSYEQYF
DNA: TGTGCCAGCAGCTTGTCGATAGATGGCTCCTACGAGCAGTACTTC

D: NA
size: NA
V: TRBV19
J: TRBJ1-1
CDR3: CASSIEVSVWTEAFF
DNA: TGTGCCAGTAGTATCGAAGTCAGTGTTTGGACTGAAGCTTTCTTT

D: NA
size: NA
V: TRBV28
J: TRBJ2-4
CDR3: CASSLTEAKNIQYF
DNA: TGTGCCAGCAGTTTAACAGAAGCCAAAAACATTCAGTACTTC

D: NA
size: NA
V: TRBV19
J: TRBJ1-5
CDR3: CASSISSNQPQHF
DNA: TGTGCCAGTAGTATCTCTAGCAATCAGCCCCAGCATTTT

D: NA
size: NA
V: TRBV11-1
J: TRBJ1-1
CDR3: CASSSGGSWMTEAFF
DNA: TGTGCCAGCAGCTCCGGGGGGTCGTGGATGACTGAAGCTTTCTTT

D: TRBD2
size: NA
V: TRBV27
J: TRBJ2-7
CDR3: CASSLSAGGRGFIYEQYF
DNA: TGTGCCAGCAGTTTATCGGCGGGGGGGAGGGGGTTCATCTACGAGCAGTACTTC

D: TRBD1
size: NA
V: TRBV13
J: TRBJ2-2
CDR3: CASSSGQGRTGELFF
DNA: TGTGCCAGCAGCTCCGGACAGGGGAGGACCGGGGAGCTGTTTTTT

D: TRBD2
size: NA
V: TRBV9
J: TRBJ2-3
CDR3: CASSVGLAGGSDTQYF
DNA: TGTGCCAGCAGCGTAGGGTTAGCGGGAGGGTCAGATACGCAGTATTTT

D: TRBD1
size: NA
V: TRBV5-1
J: TRBJ2-7
CDR3: CASSLPGTVLPYEQYF
DNA: TGCGCCAGCAGCTTGCCGGGGACAGTGCTGCCCTACGAGCAGTACTTC

D: TRBD2
size: NA
V: TRBV4-2
J: TRBJ2-3
CDR3: CASSAGLAGDTQYF
DNA: TGTGCCAGCAGCGCGGGACTAGCGGGAGATACGCAGTATTTT

D: NA
size: NA
V: TRBV9
J: TRBJ1-2
CDR3: CASSPRDIFNF
DNA: TGTGCCAGCAGCCCCCGGGACATATTTAACTTC

D: TRBD2
size: NA
V: TRBV25-1
J: TRBJ2-1
CDR3: CASSELGRTSGNNEQFF
DNA: TGTGCCAGCAGTGAATTAGGTCGGACTAGCGGGAACAATGAGCAGTTCTTC

D: NA
size: NA
V: TRBV7-6
J: TRBJ1-1
CDR3: CASSSGQLNTEAFF
DNA: TGTGCCAGCAGCTCCGGACAGCTGAACACTGAAGCTTTCTTT

D: TRBD2
size: NA
V: TRBV19
J: TRBJ2-1
CDR3: CASSIASGRGYNEQFF
DNA: TGTGCCAGTAGTATAGCGAGCGGGAGGGGGTACAATGAGCAGTTCTTC

D: TRBD2
size: NA
V: TRBV5-4
J: TRBJ2-1
CDR3: CASSLAVAGNNEQFF
DNA: TGTGCCAGCAGCCTGGCGGTAGCGGGGAACAATGAGCAGTTCTTC

D: TRBD2
size: NA
V: TRBV7-2
J: TRBJ2-7
CDR3: CASSFPSGGVDWQQYF
DNA: TGTGCCAGCAGCTTCCCTAGCGGGGGGGTTGATTGGCAGCAGTACTTC

D: NA
size: NA
V: TRBV27
J: TRBJ2-7
CDR3: CASSPRVANEQYF
DNA: TGTGCCAGCAGTCCCAGGGTGGCCAACGAGCAGTACTTC

D: TRBD1
size: NA
V: TRBV25-1
J: TRBJ1-1
CDR3: CASTRQGNTEAFF
DNA: TGTGCCAGCACCCGACAGGGGAACACTGAAGCTTTCTTT

D: TRBD1
size: NA
V: TRBV27
J: TRBJ1-1
CDR3: CASRLQGSYTEAFF
DNA: TGTGCCAGCAGATTACAGGGGTCATACACTGAAGCTTTCTTT

D: NA
size: NA
V: TRBV7-9
J: TRBJ2-7
CDR3: CASSPRQKSYEQYF
DNA: TGTGCCAGCAGCCCCCGACAGAAATCCTACGAGCAGTACTTC

D: TRBD1
size: once
V: TRBV27
J: TRBJ1-5
CDR3: CASSLTGVNQPQHF
DNA: TGTGCCAGCAGTTTGACAGGGGTCAATCAGCCCCAGCATTTT

D: TRBD1
size: once
V: TRBV7-9
J: TRBJ1-1
CDR3: CASSITGDDTEAFF
DNA: TGTGCCAGCAGCATTACAGGGGACGACACTGAAGCTTTCTTT

D: NA
size: NA
V: TRBV4-3
J: TRBJ2-5
CDR3: CASSTNLAEQETQYF
DNA: TGCGCCAGCAGCACGAACCTAGCAGAACAAGAGACCCAGTACTTC

D: TRBD2
size: NA
V: TRBV9
J: TRBJ2-1
CDR3: CASSAGGPYNEQFF
DNA: TGTGCCAGCAGCGCGGGAGGACCGTACAATGAGCAGTTCTTC

D: TRBD1
size: NA
V: TRBV6-5
J: TRBJ1-5
CDR3: CASRPQGTGSQPQHF
DNA: TGTGCCAGCAGGCCCCAGGGGACAGGGAGTCAGCCCCAGCATTTT

D: NA
size: NA
V: TRBV7-8
J: TRBJ2-1
CDR3: CASTHGSSDGNEQFF
DNA: TGTGCCAGCACCCACGGGTCTAGCGATGGCAATGAGCAGTTCTTC

D: TRBD1
size: NA
V: TRBV28
J: TRBJ2-7
CDR3: CASSYRDSNSYEQYF
DNA: TGTGCCAGCAGCTACCGGGACAGCAACTCCTACGAGCAGTACTTC

D: NA
size: NA
V: TRBV28
J: TRBJ2-5
CDR3: CASSLSGSQETQYF
DNA: TGTGCCAGCAGCCTCTCGGGGAGTCAAGAGACCCAGTACTTC